Given below is one TCR beta chain in context. Its antigen specificity is not known. No quality values exist for individual bases; no much larger clone is one base distant. Libraries were built with 5' RACE. This sample was sequenced with an Illumina HiSeq 2500. A second roughly 7 to 12 cycle PCR used a sample-barcoded 5' primer and a J-beta primer mix. Each TCR beta cDNA molecule received a unique molecular identifier from a template-switch 5' adaptor carrying 12 random nucleotides. Each sample yielded at least 3 million CDR3-containing paired-end reads. All of the RNA was converted into first-strand cDNA using the Mint cDNA synthesis kit, with a TRBC-specific oligonucleotide serving as the primer. Following uracil-DNA glycosylase treatment, a first 18-cycle PCR with universal primers M1SS and BC2_uni_R was performed on all cDNA. Under the source paper's analysis protocol: For normalization, 1 million high-quality reads, each with a distinct molecular identifier, were randomly selected from each sample. Instead of being binned into consensus sequences, reads with shared molecular identifiers were discarded. MiTCR, run with a Q25 quality threshold and the strictest error-elimination algorithm, handled CDR3 identification, clonotype clustering and error correction. A nonparametric unseen species model using Euler transformation provided a lower-bound estimate of total TCR beta diversity. TCRdb reprocessing: public reads trimmed at Q25 with fastp, clones called with MiXCR, in-frame beta chains kept. Here each entry gathers all rows of one CDR3 protein and keeps the most common genes and DNA. The authors' filters were not applied to this entry. This sample is represented by around 1,600,000 distinct CDR3 sequences; about 45% of them were singletons. The ten largest clones add up to approximately 4.1% of the sample.

The data were obtained in a study of blood T cells in healthy people across ages (dated by TCRdb to 2014 to 2015). Study-level background: In model experiments, template switching captured about one uniquely barcoded TCR beta cDNA molecule for every two T cells. The study measured age-related changes in TCR beta repertoire diversity using deep sequencing normalized with unique cDNA molecular identifiers. Four age groups were formed from the donors: young (average roughly 16 years), middle-aged (approximately 39), aged (62) and long-lived (roughly 81). Donors of different ages were randomly distributed across sequencing lanes to avoid experimental bias. For two donors (one aged 18 to 30 and one aged 80 or older), the study analyzed two additional independent replicas of 1 million unique cDNA reads from the same blood draw.

V drops 1 base and J drops 4 bases, leaving 10 bases in between. Spanning cysteine to phenylalanine, the CDR3 consists of 14 amino acids. Just the 42-base CDR3 DNA is kept, in frame starting at base 1. Taken from the germline V gene, the CDR1 and CDR2 loops are LGHNA and YSLEER. The donors were around 39 Caucasian individuals from Russia, aged roughly 6 to 90 years, who were systemically healthy. Each donor gave 8 to 10 milliliters of peripheral blood, drawn into EDTA-treated Vacutainer tubes. Ficoll-Paque density-gradient centrifugation was used to isolate PBMCs, with at least 7 million obtained per sample. Total RNA, at least 6 micrograms per sample, was extracted from PBMCs with Trizol reagent. Naive CD45RAhigh/CD27high T cell percentages were measured by flow cytometry on a PBMC aliquot from every donor. What the authors observed across the whole study: Observed TCR beta diversity correlated strongly with the percentage of naive T cells measured by flow cytometry. Because the CMV infection status of the donors was unknown, age-related changes in expanded clonotypes may potentially have been confounded. Estimates of total diversity from one million sequenced T cells were regarded as lower bounds and underestimates. Conclusive comparison of naive and antigen-experienced compartments was prevented by the profiling of bulk unsorted PBMCs. Observed TCR beta diversity per million T cells fell roughly linearly with age, and a significant reduction was already apparent by age roughly 41. The long-lived group showed more naive CD4+ T cells, fewer expanded clones and increased TCR diversity than the aged group, suggesting age selection.

Specimen: blood. The receptor's source is a woman between 18 and 29 years old in good health. The sequence is built from TRBV4-3 and TRBJ1-2; no confident D gene assignment can be made. The CDR3 reads as follows: CASSQGLLLYGYTF. The sequenced DNA is TGCGCCAGCAGCCAAGGACTCCTCCTCTATGGCTACACCTTC.